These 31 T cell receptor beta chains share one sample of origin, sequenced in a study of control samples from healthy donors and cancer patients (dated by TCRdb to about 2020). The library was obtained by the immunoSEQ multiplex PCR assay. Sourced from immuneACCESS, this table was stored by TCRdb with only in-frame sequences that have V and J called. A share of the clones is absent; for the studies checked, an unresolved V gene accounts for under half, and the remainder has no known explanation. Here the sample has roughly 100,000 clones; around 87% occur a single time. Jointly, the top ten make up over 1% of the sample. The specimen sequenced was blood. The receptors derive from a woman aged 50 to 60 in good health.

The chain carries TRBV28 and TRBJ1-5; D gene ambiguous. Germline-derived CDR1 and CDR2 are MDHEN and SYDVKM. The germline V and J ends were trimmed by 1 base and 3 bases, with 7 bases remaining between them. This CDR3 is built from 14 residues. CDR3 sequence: CASSLYRDNQPQHF. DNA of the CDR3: TGTGCCAGCAGTTTATACCGGGACAATCAGCCCCAGCATTTT.

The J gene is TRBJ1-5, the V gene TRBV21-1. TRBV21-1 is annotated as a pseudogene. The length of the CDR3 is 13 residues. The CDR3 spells CASSKKANQPQHF. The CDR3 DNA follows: TGTGCCAGCAGCAAAAAAGCGAATCAGCCCCAGCATTTT.

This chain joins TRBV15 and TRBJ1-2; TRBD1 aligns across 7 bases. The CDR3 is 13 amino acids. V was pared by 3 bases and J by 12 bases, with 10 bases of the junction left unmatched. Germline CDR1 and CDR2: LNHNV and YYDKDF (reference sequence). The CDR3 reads CATSRGVTGSDTF. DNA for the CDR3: TGTGCCACCAGCAGGGGGGTGACAGGGTCGGACACCTTC.

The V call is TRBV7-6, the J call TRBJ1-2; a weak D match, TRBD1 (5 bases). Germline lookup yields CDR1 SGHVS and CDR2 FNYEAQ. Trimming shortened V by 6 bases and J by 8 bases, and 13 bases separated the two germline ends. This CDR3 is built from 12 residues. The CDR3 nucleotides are TGTGCCAGCAGTGAGGGACGGCGGGGCTACACCTTC. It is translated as CASSEGRRGYTF.

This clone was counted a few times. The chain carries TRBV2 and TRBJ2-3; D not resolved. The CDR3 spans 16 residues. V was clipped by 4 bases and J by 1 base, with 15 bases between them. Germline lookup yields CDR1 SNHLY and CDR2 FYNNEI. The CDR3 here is CASSGGQNLRTDTQYF. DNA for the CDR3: TGTGCCAGCAGTGGGGGTCAGAATCTTCGCACAGATACGCAGTATTTT.

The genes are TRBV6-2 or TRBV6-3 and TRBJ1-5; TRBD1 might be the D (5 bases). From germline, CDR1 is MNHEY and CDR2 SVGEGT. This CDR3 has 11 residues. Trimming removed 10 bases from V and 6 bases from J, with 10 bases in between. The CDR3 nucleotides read TGTGCCACCAGCGGGGGTCAGCCCCAGCATTTT. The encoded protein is CATSGGQPQHF.

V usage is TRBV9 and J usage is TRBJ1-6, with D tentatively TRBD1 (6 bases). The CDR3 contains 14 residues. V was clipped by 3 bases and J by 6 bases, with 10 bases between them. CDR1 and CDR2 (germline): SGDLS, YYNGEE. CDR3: CASSGTAGNSPLHF. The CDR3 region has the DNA TGTGCCAGCAGCGGGACAGCCGGTAATTCACCCCTCCACTTT.

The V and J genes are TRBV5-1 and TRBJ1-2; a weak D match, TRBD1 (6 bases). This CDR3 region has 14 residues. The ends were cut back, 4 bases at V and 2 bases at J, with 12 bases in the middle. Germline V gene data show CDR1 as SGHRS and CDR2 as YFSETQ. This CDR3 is CASSPRDINYGYTF. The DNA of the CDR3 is TGCGCCAGCAGCCCCCGGGACATCAACTATGGCTACACCTTC.

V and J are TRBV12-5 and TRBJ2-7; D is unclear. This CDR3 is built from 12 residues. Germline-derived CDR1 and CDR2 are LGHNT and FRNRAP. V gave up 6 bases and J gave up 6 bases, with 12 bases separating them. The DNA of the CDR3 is TGTGCTAGTGGCGGGCGTAGGTCCGAGCAGTACTTC. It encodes CASGGRRSEQYF.

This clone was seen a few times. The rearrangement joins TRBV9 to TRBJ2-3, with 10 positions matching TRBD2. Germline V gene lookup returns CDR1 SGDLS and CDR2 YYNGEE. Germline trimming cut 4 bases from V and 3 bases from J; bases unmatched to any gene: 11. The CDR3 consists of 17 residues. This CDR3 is CASSLRASGGATDTQYF. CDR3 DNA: TGTGCCAGCAGCCTCCGGGCTAGCGGGGGTGCTACAGATACGCAGTATTTT.

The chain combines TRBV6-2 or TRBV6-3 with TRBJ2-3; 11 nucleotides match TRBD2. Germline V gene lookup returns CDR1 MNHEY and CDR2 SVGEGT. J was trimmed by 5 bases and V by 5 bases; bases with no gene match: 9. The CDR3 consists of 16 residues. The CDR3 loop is CASSGRLAGKEDTQYF. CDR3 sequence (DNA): TGTGCCAGCAGTGGCAGACTAGCGGGAAAAGAAGATACGCAGTATTTT.

In nucleotides, the CDR3 is TGTGCCAGCAGCCAAGATAGCGGGCGATATGGCGGGGAGCTGTTTTTT. Translating it yields CASSQDSGRYGGELFF. The chain has TRBV4-2 and TRBJ2-2; 7 bases map to TRBD2. The length of the CDR3 is 16 residues. J gave up 7 bases and V 0 bases, and 8 bases lay outside the gene matches. Germline V gene data show CDR1 as LGHNA and CDR2 as YNFKEQ.

CDR3 sequence (DNA): TGTGCCAGCAGCTTAGGAGGGGAGCCCCAGCATTTT. This codes for CASSLGGEPQHF. The J gene is TRBJ1-5, the V gene TRBV7-9; D perhaps matches TRBD1 (5 bases). This CDR3 is built from 12 residues. The V gene's germline CDR1 is SEHNR and CDR2 FQNEAQ (reference sequence). V was cut by 1 base and J by 8 bases, with 6 bases left in between.

The CDR3 DNA sequence: TGTGCCAGCAGCGTAGAAGCCTCTGGGGCCAACGTCCTGACTTTC. It codes for CASSVEASGANVLTF. The chain joins TRBV9 to TRBJ2-6; D gene unclear. V was cut by 0 bases and J by 0 bases, with 4 bases left in between. CDR3 length: 15 amino acids. CDR1 is SGDLS and CDR2 is YYNGEE in the germline V gene.

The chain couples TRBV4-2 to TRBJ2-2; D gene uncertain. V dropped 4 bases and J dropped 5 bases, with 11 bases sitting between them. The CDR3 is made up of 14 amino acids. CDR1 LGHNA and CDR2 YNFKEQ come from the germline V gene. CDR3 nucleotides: TGTGCCAGCAGCCCCCAGGCTGGAACCGGGGAGCTGTTTTTT. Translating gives CASSPQAGTGELFF.

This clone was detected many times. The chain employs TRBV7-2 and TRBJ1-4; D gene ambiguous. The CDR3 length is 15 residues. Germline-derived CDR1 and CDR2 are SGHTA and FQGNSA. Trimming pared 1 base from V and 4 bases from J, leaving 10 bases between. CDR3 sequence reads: CASSLVSELNEKLFF. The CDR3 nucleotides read TGTGCCAGCAGCTTAGTGTCCGAACTTAATGAAAAACTGTTTTTT. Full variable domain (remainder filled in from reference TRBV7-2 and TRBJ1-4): GAGVSQSPSNKVTEKGKDVELRCDPISGHTALYWYRQSLGQGLEFLIYFQGNSAPDKSGLPSDRFSAERTGGSVSTLTIQRTQQEDSAVYLCASSLVSELNEKLFFGSGTQLSVL.

In DNA form, the CDR3 reads TGCAGTGCTCACGGATCCTACGAGCAGTACTTC. Its protein is CSAHGSYEQYF. This sequence joins TRBV20-1 and TRBJ2-7; D is uncertain. CDR1 and CDR2 from the germline V gene are DFQATT and SNEGSKA (reference sequence). CDR3 length equals 11 residues. V was clipped by 5 bases and J by 1 base, with 6 bases between them.

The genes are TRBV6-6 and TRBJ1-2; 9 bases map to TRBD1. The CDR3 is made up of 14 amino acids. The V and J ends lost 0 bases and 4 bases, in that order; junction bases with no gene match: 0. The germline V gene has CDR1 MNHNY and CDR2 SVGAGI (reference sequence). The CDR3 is CASSYSGQGYGYTF. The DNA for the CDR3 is TGTGCCAGCAGTTACTCGGGACAGGGCTATGGCTACACCTTC.

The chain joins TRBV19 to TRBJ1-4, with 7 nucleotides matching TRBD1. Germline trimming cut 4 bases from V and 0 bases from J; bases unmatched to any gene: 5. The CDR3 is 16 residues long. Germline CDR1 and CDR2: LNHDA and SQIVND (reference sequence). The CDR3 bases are TGTGCCAGTAGTAACAGGGGAGGTGCAACTAATGAAAAACTGTTTTTT. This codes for CASSNRGGATNEKLFF.

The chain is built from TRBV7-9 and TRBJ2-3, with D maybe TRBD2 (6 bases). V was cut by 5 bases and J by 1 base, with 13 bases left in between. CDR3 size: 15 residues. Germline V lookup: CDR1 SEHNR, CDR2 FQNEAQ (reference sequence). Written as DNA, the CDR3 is TGTGCCAGCAGCGGCCTTAGCGGACGCACAGATACGCAGTATTTT. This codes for CASSGLSGRTDTQYF.

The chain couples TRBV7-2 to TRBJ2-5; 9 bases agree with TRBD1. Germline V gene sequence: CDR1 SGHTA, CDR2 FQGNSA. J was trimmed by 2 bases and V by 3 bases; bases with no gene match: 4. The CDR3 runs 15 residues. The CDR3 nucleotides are TGTGCCAGCAGCTTCACAGGGGGCTTACAAGAGACCCAGTACTTC. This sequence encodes CASSFTGGLQETQYF.

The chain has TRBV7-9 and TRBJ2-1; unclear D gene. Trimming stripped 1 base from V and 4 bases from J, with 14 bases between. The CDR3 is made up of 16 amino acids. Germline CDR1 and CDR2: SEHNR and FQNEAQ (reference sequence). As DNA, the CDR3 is TGTGCCAGCAGCTTAGAGATCTTCGTGGCTTACAATGAGCAGTTCTTC. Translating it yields CASSLEIFVAYNEQFF. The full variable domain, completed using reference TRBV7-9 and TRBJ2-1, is DTGVSQNPRHKITKRGQNVTFRCDPISEHNRLYWYRQTLGQGPEFLTYFQNEAQLEKSRLLSDRFSAERPKGSFSTLEIQRTEQGDSAMYLCASSLEIFVAYNEQFFGPGTRLTVL.

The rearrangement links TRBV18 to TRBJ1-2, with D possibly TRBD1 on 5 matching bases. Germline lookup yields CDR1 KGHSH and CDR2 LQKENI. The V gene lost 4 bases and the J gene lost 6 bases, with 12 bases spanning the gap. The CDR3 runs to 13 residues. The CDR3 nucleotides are TGTGCCAGCTCACAGGGGAGAATGGATGGCTACACCTTC. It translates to CASSQGRMDGYTF.

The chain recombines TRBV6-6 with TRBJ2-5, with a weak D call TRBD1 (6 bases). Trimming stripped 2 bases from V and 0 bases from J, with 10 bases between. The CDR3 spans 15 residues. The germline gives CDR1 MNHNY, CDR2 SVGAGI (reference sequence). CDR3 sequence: CASSYGGRYQETQYF. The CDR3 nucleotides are TGTGCCAGCAGTTACGGGGGCAGGTACCAAGAGACCCAGTACTTC.

CDR3 region: CASNARARDTDTQYF. CDR3 sequence (DNA): TGCGCCAGCAATGCCAGGGCCAGGGACACAGATACGCAGTATTTT. The chain employs TRBV5-1 and TRBJ2-3; D may be TRBD1 (5 bases). The ends were cut back, 6 bases at V and 2 bases at J, with 16 bases in the middle. The CDR3 runs 15 residues. The germline gives CDR1 SGHRS, CDR2 YFSETQ.

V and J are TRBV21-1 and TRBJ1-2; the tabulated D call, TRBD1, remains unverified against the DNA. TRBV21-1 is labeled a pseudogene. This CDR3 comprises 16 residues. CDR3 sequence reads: CASSLSRHKCHYGYTF. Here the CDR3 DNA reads TGTGCCAGCAGTCTTTCCAGACACAAATGCCACTATGGCTACACCTTC.

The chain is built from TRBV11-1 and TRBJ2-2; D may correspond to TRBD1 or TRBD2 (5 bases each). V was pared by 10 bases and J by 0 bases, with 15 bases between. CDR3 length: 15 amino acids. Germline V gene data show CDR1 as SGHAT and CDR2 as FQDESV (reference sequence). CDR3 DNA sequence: TGTGCCATCCCGGGGCAATTCGCGAACACCGGGGAGCTGTTTTTT. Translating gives CAIPGQFANTGELFF.

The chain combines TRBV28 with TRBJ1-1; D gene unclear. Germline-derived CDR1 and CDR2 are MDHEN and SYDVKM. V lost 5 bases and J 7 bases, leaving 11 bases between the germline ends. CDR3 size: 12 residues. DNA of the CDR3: TGTGCCAGCAGTCCCCCGCGCGTTGAAGCTTTCTTT. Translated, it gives CASSPPRVEAFF.

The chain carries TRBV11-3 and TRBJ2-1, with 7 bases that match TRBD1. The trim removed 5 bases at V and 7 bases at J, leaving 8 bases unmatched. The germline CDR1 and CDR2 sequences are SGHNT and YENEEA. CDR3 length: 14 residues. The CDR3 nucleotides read TGTGCCAGCAGCGAAACGACAGGGTTAAATGAGCAGTTCTTC. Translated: CASSETTGLNEQFF.

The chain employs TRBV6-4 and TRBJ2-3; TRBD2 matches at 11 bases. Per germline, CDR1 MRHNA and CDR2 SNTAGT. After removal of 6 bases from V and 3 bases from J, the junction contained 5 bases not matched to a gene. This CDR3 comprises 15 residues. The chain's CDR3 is CASSVAGGKTDTQYF. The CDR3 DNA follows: TGTGCCAGCAGCGTAGCGGGGGGGAAGACAGATACGCAGTATTTT.

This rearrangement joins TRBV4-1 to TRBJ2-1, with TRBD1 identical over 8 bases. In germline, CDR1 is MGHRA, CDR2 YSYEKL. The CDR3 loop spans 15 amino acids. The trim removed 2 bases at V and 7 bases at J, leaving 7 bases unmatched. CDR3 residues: CASSQTRTGWNEQFF. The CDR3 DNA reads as TGCGCCAGCAGCCAAACAAGGACAGGGTGGAATGAGCAGTTCTTC.